Presented here are 2 T cell receptor beta chains from one specimen sequenced in a study of EBV T-cell therapy then PD-1 blockade in nasopharyngeal carcinoma. The treatment was: AdE1-LMPpoly-expanded autologous EBV-specific T-cell therapy followed by anti-PD-1 nivolumab. Sequencing was performed with immunoSEQ multiplex PCR; in TCRdb, only in-frame clones are kept and a portion is missing. The profile covers some 19,000 clones, with around 82% appearing a single time and less than 40% taken by the ten largest. These receptors' targets are unknown. Sample: CD8+ T cells from blood, taken between days 25 and 35 from a patient whose treatment included autologous EBV-specific T cells and nivolumab. Receptors were obtained from a middle-aged man with nasopharyngeal carcinoma.

The chain has TRBV6-2 or TRBV6-3 and TRBJ2-1, with TRBD2 identical over 12 bases. CDR1 is MNHEY and CDR2 is SVGEGT in the germline V gene. Trimming cost V 5 bases and J 6 bases; bases outside gene matches: 11. The CDR3 sequence is 17 residues long. CDR3 sequence: CASSNRLAGEIPNEQFF. CDR3 coding DNA: TGTGCCAGCAGTAACCGACTAGCGGGGGAGATTCCCAATGAGCAGTTCTTC.

The genes are TRBV6-2 or TRBV6-3 and TRBJ2-7, with TRBD1 identical over 8 bases. The germline gives CDR1 MNHEY, CDR2 SVGEGT. Unmatched junction bases numbered 5, after V lost 6 bases and J lost 1 base. This CDR3 is built from 14 residues. In DNA, the CDR3 is TGTGCCAGCAGCCGATGGACAGGGTCCTACGAGCAGTACTTC. Protein: CASSRWTGSYEQYF.